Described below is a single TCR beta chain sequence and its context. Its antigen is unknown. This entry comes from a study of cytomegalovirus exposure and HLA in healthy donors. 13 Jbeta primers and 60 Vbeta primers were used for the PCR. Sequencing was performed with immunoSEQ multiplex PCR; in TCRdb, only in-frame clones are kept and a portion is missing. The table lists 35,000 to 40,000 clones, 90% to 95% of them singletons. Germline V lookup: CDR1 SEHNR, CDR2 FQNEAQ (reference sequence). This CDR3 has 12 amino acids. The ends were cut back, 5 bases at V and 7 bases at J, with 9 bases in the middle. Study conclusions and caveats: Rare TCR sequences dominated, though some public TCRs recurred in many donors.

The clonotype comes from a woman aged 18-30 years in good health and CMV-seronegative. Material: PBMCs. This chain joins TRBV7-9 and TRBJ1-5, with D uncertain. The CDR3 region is CASSPIRQPQHF. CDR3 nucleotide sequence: TGTGCCAGCAGCCCAATTCGGCAGCCCCAGCATTTT.